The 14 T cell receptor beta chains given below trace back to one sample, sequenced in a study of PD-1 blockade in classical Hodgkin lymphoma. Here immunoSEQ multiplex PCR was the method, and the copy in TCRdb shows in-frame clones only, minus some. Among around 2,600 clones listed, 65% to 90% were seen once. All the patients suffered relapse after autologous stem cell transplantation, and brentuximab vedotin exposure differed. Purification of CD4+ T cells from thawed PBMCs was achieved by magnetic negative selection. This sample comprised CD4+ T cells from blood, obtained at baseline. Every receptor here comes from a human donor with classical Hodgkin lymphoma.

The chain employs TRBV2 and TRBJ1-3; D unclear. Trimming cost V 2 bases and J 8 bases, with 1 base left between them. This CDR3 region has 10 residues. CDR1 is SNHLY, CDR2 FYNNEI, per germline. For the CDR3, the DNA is TGTGCCAGCAGTGAATACACCATATATTTT. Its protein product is CASSEYTIYF.

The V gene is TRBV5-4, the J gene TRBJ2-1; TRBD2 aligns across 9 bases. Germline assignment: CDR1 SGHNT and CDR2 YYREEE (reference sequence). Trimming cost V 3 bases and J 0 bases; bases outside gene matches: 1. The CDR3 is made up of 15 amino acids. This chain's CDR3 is CASSSTSGSYNEQFF. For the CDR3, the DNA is TGTGCCAGCAGCTCGACTAGCGGCTCCTACAATGAGCAGTTCTTC.

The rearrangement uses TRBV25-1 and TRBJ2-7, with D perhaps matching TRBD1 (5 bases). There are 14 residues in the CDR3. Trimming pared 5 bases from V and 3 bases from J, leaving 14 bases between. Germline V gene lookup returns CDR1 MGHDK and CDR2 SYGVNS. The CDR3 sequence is CASSWGPLLYEQYF. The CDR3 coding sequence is TGTGCCAGCAGTTGGGGCCCCCTACTCTACGAGCAGTACTTC.

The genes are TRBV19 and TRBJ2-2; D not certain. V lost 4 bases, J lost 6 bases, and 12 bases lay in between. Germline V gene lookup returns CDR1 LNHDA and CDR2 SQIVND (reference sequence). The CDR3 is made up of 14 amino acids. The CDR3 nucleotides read TGTGCCAGTAGTAGACCCCCAGGAGCCGGGGAGCTGTTTTTT. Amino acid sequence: CASSRPPGAGELFF.

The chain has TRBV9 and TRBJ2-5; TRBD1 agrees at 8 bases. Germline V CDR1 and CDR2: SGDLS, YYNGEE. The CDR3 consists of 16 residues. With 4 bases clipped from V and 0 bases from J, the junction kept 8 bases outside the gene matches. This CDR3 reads CASSPGQGPYQETQYF. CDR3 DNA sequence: TGTGCCAGCAGCCCCGGACAGGGCCCATACCAAGAGACCCAGTACTTC. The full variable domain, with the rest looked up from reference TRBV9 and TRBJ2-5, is DSGVTQTPKHLITATGQRVTLRCSPRSGDLSVYWYQQSLDQGLQFLIQYYNGEERAKGNILERFSAQQFPDLHSELNLSSLELGDSALYFCASSPGQGPYQETQYFGPGTRLLVL.

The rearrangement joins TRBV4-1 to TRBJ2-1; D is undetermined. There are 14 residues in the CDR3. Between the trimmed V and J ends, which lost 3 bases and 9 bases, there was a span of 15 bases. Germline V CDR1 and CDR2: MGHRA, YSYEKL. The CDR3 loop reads CASSQRSPLSEQFF. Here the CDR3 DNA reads TGCGCCAGCAGCCAGCGGAGCCCTCTTTCTGAGCAGTTCTTC.

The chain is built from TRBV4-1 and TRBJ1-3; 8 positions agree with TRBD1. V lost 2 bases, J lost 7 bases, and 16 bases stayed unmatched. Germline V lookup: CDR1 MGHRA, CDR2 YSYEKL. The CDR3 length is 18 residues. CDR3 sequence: CASSQTGTGPLRGNTIYF. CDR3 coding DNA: TGCGCCAGCAGCCAAACCGGGACAGGTCCTTTGAGGGGTAACACCATATATTTT.

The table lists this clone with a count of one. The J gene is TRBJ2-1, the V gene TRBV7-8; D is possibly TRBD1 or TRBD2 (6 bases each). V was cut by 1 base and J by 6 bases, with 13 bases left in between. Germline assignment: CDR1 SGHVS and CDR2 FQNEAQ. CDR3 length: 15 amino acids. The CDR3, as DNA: TGTGCCAGCAGCTTAGTCCCCAAGGGGGGCAATGAGCAGTTCTTC. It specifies CASSLVPKGGNEQFF.

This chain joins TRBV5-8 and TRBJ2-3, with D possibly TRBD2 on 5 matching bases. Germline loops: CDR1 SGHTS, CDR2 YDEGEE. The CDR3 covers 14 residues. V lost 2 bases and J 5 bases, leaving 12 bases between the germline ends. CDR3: CASSFLGVEDTQYF. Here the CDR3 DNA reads TGTGCCAGCAGCTTCTTGGGAGTGGAAGATACGCAGTATTTT.

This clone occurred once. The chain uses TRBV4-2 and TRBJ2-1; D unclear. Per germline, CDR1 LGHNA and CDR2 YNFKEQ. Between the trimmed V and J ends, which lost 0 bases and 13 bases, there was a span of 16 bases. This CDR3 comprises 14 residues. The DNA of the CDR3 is TGTGCCAGCAGCCAAGAAAAAGTGGCCTACACCCAGTTCTTC. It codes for CASSQEKVAYTQFF.

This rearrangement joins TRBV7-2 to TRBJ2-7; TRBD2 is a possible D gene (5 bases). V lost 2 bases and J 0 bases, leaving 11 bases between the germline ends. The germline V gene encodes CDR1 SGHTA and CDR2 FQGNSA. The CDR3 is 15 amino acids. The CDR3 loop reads CASSLIAEGSYEQYF. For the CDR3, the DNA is TGTGCCAGCAGCTTAATCGCCGAGGGCTCCTACGAGCAGTACTTC.

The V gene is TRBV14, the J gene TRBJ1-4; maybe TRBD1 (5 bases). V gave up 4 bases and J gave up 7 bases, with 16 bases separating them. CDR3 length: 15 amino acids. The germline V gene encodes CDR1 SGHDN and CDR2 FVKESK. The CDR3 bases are TGTGCCAGCAGCCTTTTGACAGTTGTTCCTGAAAAACTGTTTTTT. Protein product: CASSLLTVVPEKLFF.

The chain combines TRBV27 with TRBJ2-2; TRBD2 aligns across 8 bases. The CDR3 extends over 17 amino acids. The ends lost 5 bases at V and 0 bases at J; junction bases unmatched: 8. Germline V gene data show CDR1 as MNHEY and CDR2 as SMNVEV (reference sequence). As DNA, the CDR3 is TGTGCCAGCAGTCTCATCGGGGGGGGGACGAACACCGGGGAGCTGTTTTTT. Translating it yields CASSLIGGGTNTGELFF.

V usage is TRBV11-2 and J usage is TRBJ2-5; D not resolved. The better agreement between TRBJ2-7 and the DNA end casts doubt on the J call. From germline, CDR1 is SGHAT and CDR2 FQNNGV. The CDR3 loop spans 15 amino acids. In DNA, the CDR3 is TGTGCCAGCAGCTTAGGATACAGTGCAACCTACGAGCAGTACTTC. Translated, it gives CASSLGYSATYEQYF.